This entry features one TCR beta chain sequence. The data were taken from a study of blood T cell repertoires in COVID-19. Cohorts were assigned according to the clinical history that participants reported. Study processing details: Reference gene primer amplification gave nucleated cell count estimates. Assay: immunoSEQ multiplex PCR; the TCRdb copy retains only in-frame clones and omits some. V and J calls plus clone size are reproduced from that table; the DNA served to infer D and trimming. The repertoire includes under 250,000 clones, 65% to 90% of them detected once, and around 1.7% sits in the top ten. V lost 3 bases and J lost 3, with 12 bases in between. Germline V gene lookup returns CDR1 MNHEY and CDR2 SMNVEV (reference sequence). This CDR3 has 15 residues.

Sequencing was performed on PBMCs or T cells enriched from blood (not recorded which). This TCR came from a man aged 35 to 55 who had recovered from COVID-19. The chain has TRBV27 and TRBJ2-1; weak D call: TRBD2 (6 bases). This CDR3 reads CASSFGGSFYNEQFF. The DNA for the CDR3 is TGTGCCAGCAGTTTTGGGGGGTCTTTCTACAATGAGCAGTTCTTC.